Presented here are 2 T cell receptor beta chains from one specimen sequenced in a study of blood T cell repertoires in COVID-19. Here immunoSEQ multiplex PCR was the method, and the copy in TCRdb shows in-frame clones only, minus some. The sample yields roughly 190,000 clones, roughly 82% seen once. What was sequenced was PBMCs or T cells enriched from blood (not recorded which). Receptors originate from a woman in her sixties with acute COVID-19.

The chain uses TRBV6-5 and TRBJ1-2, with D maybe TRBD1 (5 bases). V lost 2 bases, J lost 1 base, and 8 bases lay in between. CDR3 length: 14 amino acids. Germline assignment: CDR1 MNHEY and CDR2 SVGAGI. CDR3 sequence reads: CASSYGQSNYGYTF. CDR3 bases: TGTGCCAGCAGTTACGGACAAAGTAACTATGGCTACACCTTC.

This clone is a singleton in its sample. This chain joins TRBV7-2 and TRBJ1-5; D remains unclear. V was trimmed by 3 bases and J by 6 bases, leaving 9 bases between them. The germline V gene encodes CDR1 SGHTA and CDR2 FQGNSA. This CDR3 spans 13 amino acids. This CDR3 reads CASSLKFSQPQHF. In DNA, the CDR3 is TGTGCCAGCAGCTTGAAGTTCAGTCAGCCCCAGCATTTT.